A selection of T cell receptor beta chains follows, all from one sample in a study of OX40 agonist ivuxolimab in advanced cancers. Using immunoSEQ multiplex PCR, the repertoire was profiled, and TCRdb retains in-frame clones only, with some absent. In the table there are roughly 90,000 clones, roughly 85% of which are singletons. Sequences were derived from CD4+ or CD8+ T cells sorted from blood, sampled in a trial of the OX40 agonist ivuxolimab. Source of these receptors: an adult with an advanced solid tumor such as melanoma, head and neck, liver or kidney cancer. Both conserved end residues are part of each CDR3. D genes are given only for firm matches. The listing skips clone size in some rows; elsewhere it reads once, few, many or a size class.

V,J,D,size,DNA,CDR3
TRBV7-3,TRBJ2-7,-,-,TGTGCCAGCAGCCCAGGGGCAGGGACGTACGAGCAGTACTTC,CASSPGAGTYEQYF
TRBV28,TRBJ2-1,TRBD2,once,TGTGCCAGCACCGGAGCGGGGATTAACAATGAGCAGTTCTTC,CASTGAGINNEQFF
TRBV18,TRBJ1-6,-,-,TGTGCCAGCTCCCCACCGATCAGTGGGGCACCCCTCCACTTT,CASSPPISGAPLHF
TRBV4-1,TRBJ2-3,TRBD1,-,TGCGCCAGCAGCCAAGAAACGACAGGGGTTCGCACAGATACGCAGTATTTT,CASSQETTGVRTDTQYF
TRBV7-3,TRBJ2-3,TRBD2,once,TGTGCCAGCAGCTCTCACGGGACTAGCCCAGATACGCAGTATTTT,CASSSHGTSPDTQYF
TRBV9,TRBJ2-1,TRBD2,-,TGTGCCAGCAGCCTCAGACTAGCGGAGTACAATGAGCAGTTCTTC,CASSLRLAEYNEQFF
TRBV6-4,TRBJ2-7,TRBD2,-,TGTGCCAGCACCGGGACTAGCGGGGGGCCCCTTGAGTACGAGCAGTACTTC,CASTGTSGGPLEYEQYF
TRBV28,TRBJ2-3,TRBD1,-,TGTGCCAGCAGCTTACAGGGGTACACAGATACGCAGTATTTT,CASSLQGYTDTQYF
TRBV28,TRBJ2-3,TRBD2,-,TGTGCCAGCCGACTAGCGGGGTCTTCAGATACGCAGTATTTT,CASRLAGSSDTQYF
TRBV29-1,TRBJ2-7,TRBD1,-,TGCAGCGTTGAAGATGGGACAGGGGCAAGGGACGAGCAGTACTTC,CSVEDGTGARDEQYF
TRBV19,TRBJ1-5,-,-,TGTGCCAGTAGTATAACAGGGTATAGCAATCAGCCCCAGCATTTT,CASSITGYSNQPQHF
TRBV18,TRBJ1-1,-,-,TGTGCCAGCTCACCACGTGGTGATTTCAGTACTGAAGCTTTCTTT,CASSPRGDFSTEAFF
TRBV18,TRBJ2-3,TRBD1,-,TGTGCCAGCTCACCGGACAGGGCGGGAGATACGCAGTATTTT,CASSPDRAGDTQYF
TRBV2,TRBJ2-1,TRBD2,-,TGTGCCAGCACGGGAGCGGGAGGGCCGGATAATGAGCAGTTCTTC,CASTGAGGPDNEQFF
TRBV9,TRBJ2-3,TRBD2,few,TGTGCCAGCAGCTTCCGACTAGCGGGAGTTGAAGATACGCAGTATTTT,CASSFRLAGVEDTQYF
TRBV9,TRBJ1-1,-,-,TGTGCCAGCAGCCCTTCGGGGTTTGGGAACACTGAAGCTTTCTTT,CASSPSGFGNTEAFF
TRBV27,TRBJ2-3,-,-,TGTGCCAGCAGTGTGGGGGGCGTGGGCACAGATACGCAGTATTTT,CASSVGGVGTDTQYF
TRBV25-1,TRBJ1-1,-,-,TGTGCCAGCAGTGAATATGAGGGGATCACTGAAGCTTTCTTT,CASSEYEGITEAFF
TRBV30,TRBJ1-4,TRBD1,-,TGTGCCTGGAGGAGTGGCAGGGGGCTTGAAAAACTGTTTTTT,CAWRSGRGLEKLFF
TRBV25-1,TRBJ2-1,TRBD2,-,TGTGCCAGCAGACGAATAACGGCGGGGGGCTACAATGAGCAGTTCTTC,CASRRITAGGYNEQFF
TRBV5-1,TRBJ2-3,-,-,TGCGCTGACCACAGACTTGGGGATTTCGGCACAGATACGCAGTATTTT,CADHRLGDFGTDTQYF
TRBV5-1,TRBJ1-5,TRBD1,-,TGCGCCAGCAGCCGCCAGGGGGCGGCGGGTCAGCCCCAGCATTTT,CASSRQGAAGQPQHF
TRBV15,TRBJ1-2,-,-,TGTGCCACCAGCAGAGATCGAGGTTTGGCTAAGGGGGATGTTGGCTACACCTTC,CATSRDRGLAKGDVGYTF
TRBV7-2,TRBJ2-2,-,-,TGTGCCAGCAGCTTAGTTACGGGACCGGGTGGCGGGGAGCTGTTTTTT,CASSLVTGPGGGELFF
TRBV7-2,TRBJ1-1,-,-,TGTGCCAGCAGCTTGAATCGGGAGTTGAACACTGAAGCTTTCTTT,CASSLNRELNTEAFF
TRBV27,TRBJ1-2,TRBD1,-,TGTGCCAGCTCCCAGGGGGGTTATGGCTACACCTTC,CASSQGGYGYTF
TRBV4-2,TRBJ2-3,-,-,TGTGCCAGCAGCCCAGGGACGGGGGGCCTTAACACAGATACGCAGTATTTT,CASSPGTGGLNTDTQYF
TRBV12-2,TRBJ2-1,-,once,TGTGCAAGTCGCTTCACCCCCCCCACTAAGGGGGGGGGCGATGAGCAGTTCTTC,CASRFTPPTKGGGDEQFF
TRBV19,TRBJ1-1,-,few,TGTGCCAGTAGTATTTTGGGGGGGCCGAACACTGAAGCTTTCTTT,CASSILGGPNTEAFF
TRBV6-1,TRBJ2-7,-,-,TGTGCCAGCACCGAGAGAGGGCCCTACGAGCAGTACTTC,CASTERGPYEQYF
TRBV29-1,TRBJ2-2,TRBD2,-,TGCAGCGTTGAGGGGGTGGCGGGAGGGCCGACCGGGGAGCTGTTTTTT,CSVEGVAGGPTGELFF
TRBV18,TRBJ2-3,TRBD1,-,TGTGCCAGCTCACCAAGGACAGGGTTATCCGATACGCAGTATTTT,CASSPRTGLSDTQYF
TRBV9,TRBJ1-2,-,medium-sized,TGTGCCAGCAGCGTAGTTACTCGGGCCTTTGTTGGGGATGGCTACACCTTC,CASSVVTRAFVGDGYTF
TRBV28,TRBJ2-1,TRBD1,-,TGTGCCAGCAGTAACTCTCCGGGACAGGGAGTCGATGAGCAGTTCTTC,CASSNSPGQGVDEQFF
TRBV18,TRBJ2-1,-,-,TGTGCCAGCTCACCACCGGCTGGATACAATGAGCAGTTCTTC,CASSPPAGYNEQFF
TRBV6-1,TRBJ1-2,-,once,TGTGCCAGCAGTGAAGGGGGGCTTAGGGGCTATGGCTACACCTTC,CASSEGGLRGYGYTF
TRBV5-1,TRBJ1-1,-,-,TGCGCCAGCAGCTCCCGGACGGCAATGAACACTGAAGCTTTCTTT,CASSSRTAMNTEAFF
TRBV4-3,TRBJ2-7,TRBD1,-,TGCGCCAGCAGCCAAGAGACCGGGACAGGGGGCGCCTACGAGCAGTACTTC,CASSQETGTGGAYEQYF
TRBV6-1,TRBJ2-7,-,-,TGTGCCAGCAGGGGAACAGGGATCTACGAGCAGTACTTC,CASRGTGIYEQYF